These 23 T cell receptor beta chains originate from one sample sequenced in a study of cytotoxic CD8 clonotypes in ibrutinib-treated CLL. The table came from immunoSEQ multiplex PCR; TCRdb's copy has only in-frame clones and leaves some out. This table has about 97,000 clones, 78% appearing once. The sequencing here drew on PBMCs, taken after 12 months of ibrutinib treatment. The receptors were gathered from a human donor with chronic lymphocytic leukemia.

The CDR3 DNA sequence: TGTGCCAGCAGCGTAGTGTCGGCTAGCGGGGGCACAGATACGCAGTATTTT. Its translation is CASSVVSASGGTDTQYF. The V gene is TRBV9, the J gene TRBJ2-3; 9 nucleotides line up with TRBD2. The CDR3 contains 17 residues. The germline V gene encodes CDR1 SGDLS and CDR2 YYNGEE. Trimming cost V 0 bases and J 1 base; bases outside gene matches: 6.

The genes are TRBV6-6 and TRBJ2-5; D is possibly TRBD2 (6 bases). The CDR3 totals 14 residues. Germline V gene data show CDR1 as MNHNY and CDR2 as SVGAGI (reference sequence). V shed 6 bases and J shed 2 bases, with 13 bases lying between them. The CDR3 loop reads CASSKGGAQETQYF. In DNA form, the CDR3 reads TGTGCCAGCAGCAAGGGCGGGGCGCAAGAGACCCAGTACTTC.

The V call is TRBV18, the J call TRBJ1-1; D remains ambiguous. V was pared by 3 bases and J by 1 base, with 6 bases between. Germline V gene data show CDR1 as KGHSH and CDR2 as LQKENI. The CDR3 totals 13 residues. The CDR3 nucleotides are TGTGCCAGCTCACCCTCTTCGAACACTGAAGCTTTCTTT. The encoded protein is CASSPSSNTEAFF.

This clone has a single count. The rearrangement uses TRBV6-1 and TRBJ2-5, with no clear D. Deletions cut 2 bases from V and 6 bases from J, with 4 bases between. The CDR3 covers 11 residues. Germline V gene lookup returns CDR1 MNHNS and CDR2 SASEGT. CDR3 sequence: CASSELKTQYF. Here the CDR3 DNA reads TGTGCCAGCAGTGAACTTAAGACCCAGTACTTC.

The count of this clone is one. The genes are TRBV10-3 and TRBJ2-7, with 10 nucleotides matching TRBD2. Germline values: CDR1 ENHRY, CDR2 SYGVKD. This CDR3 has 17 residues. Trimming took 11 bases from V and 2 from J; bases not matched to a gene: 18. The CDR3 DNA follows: TGTGCCGTCGCCGGAACGGGAGGTAGCGGGGGGACCTACGAGCAGTACTTC. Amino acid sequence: CAVAGTGGSGGTYEQYF.

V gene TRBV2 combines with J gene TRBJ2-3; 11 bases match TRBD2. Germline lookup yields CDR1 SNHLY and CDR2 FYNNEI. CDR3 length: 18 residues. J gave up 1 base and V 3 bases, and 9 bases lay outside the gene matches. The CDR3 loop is CASSDANLAGGRTDTQYF. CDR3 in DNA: TGTGCCAGCAGTGACGCCAACCTAGCGGGGGGCCGCACAGATACGCAGTATTTT.

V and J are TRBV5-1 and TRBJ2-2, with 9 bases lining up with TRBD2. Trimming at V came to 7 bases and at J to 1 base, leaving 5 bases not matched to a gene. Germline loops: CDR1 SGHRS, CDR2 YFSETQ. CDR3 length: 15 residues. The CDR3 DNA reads TGCGCCAGCGGTCAACTAGCGGGGAACACCGGGGAGCTGTTTTTT. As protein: CASGQLAGNTGELFF.

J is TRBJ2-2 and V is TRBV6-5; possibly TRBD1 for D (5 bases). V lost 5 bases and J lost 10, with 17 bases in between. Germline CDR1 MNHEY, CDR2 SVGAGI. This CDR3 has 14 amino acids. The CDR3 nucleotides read TGTGCCAGCAGTCCCTCGACAGATTGGGAGGAGCTGTTTTTT. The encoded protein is CASSPSTDWEELFF.

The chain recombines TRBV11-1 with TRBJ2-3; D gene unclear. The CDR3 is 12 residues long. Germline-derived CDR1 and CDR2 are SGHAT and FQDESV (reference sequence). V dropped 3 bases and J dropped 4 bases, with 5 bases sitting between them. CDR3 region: CASSLVSDTQYF. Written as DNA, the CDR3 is TGTGCCAGCAGCTTGGTTTCAGATACGCAGTATTTT. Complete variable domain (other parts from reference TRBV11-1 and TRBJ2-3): EAEVAQSPRYKITEKSQAVAFWCDPISGHATLYWYRQILGQGPELLVQFQDESVVDDSQLPKDRFSAERLKGVDSTLKIQPAELGDSAMYLCASSLVSDTQYFGPGTRLTVL.

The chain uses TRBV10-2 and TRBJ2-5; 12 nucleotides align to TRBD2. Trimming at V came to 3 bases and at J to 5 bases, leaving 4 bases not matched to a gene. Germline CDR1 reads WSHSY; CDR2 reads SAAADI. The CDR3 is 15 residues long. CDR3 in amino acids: CASSELAGGGETQYF. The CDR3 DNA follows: TGCGCCAGCAGTGAACTAGCGGGGGGCGGGGAGACCCAGTACTTC.

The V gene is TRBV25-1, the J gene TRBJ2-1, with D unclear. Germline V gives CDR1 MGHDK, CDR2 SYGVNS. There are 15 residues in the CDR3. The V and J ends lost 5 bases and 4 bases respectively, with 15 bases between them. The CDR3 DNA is TGTGCCAGCAGTTTAACCGGCCCCATATACAATGAGCAGTTCTTC. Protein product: CASSLTGPIYNEQFF.

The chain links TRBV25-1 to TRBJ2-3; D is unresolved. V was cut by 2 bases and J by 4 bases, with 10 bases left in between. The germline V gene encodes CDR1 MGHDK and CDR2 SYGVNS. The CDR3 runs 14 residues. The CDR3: CASSELSSSDTQYF. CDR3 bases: TGTGCCAGCAGTGAACTTAGTAGCTCAGATACGCAGTATTTT.

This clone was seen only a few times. CDR3 sequence: CASSRGQRNTEAFF. DNA for the CDR3: TGTGCCAGCAGCCGAGGACAGAGGAACACTGAAGCTTTCTTT. The chain carries TRBV7-3 and TRBJ1-1; D perhaps matches TRBD1 (6 bases). Trimming shortened V by 5 bases and J by 1 base, and 11 bases separated the two germline ends. The germline V gene encodes CDR1 SGHTA and CDR2 FQGTGA. This CDR3 is built from 14 residues. Full variable domain (missing parts from reference TRBV7-3 and TRBJ1-1): GAGVSQTPSNKVTEKGKYVELRCDPISGHTALYWYRQSLGQGPEFLIYFQGTGAADDSGLPNDRFFAVRPEGSVSTLKIQRTERGDSAVYLCASSRGQRNTEAFFGQGTRLTVV.

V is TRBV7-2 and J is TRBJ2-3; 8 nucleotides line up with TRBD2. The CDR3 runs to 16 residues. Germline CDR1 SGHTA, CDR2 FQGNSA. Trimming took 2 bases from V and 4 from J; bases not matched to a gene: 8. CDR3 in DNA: TGTGCCAGCAGCTTATGGTACGGGGGGGCCCCAGATACGCAGTATTTT. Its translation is CASSLWYGGAPDTQYF.

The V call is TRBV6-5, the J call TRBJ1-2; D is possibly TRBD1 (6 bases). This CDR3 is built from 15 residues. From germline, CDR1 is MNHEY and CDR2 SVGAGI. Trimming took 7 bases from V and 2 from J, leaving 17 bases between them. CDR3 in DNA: TGTGCCAGCACACCAATGGGGGGCGGCAACTATGGCTACACCTTC. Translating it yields CASTPMGGGNYGYTF.

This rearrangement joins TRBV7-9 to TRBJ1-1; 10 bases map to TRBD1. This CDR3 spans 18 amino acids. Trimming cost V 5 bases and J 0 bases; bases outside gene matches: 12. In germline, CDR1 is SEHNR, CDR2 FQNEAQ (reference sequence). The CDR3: CASSLGQGRGIMNTEAFF. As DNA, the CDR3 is TGTGCCAGCAGCCTGGGACAGGGGAGAGGCATTATGAACACTGAAGCTTTCTTT.

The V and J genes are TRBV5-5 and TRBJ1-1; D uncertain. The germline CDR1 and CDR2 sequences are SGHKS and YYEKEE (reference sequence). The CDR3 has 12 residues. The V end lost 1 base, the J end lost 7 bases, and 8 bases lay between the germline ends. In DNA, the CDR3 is TGTGCCAGCAGCTTGCCACATGGTGAAGCTTTCTTT. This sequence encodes CASSLPHGEAFF.

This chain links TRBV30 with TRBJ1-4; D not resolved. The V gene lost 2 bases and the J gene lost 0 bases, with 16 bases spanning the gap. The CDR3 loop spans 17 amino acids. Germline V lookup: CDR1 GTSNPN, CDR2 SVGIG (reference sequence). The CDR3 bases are TGTGCCTGGAGTCAACACCGACGACAAGCAACTAATGAAAAACTGTTTTTT. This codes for CAWSQHRRQATNEKLFF.

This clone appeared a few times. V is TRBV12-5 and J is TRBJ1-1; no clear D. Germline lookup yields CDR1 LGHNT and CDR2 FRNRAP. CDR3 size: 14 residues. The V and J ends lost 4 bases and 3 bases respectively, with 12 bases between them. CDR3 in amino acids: CASGSPSGYTEAFF. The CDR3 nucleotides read TGTGCTAGTGGTTCCCCTTCGGGGTACACTGAAGCTTTCTTT. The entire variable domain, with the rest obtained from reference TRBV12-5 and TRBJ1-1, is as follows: DARVTQTPRHKVTEMGQEVTMRCQPILGHNTVFWYRQTMMQGLELLAYFRNRAPLDDSGMPKDRFSAEMPDATLATLKIQPSEPRDSAVYFCASGSPSGYTEAFFGQGTRLTVV.

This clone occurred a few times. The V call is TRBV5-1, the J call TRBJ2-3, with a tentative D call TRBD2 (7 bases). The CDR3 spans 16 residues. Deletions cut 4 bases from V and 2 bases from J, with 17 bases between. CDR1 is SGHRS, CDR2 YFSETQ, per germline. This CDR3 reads CASSGRLGGLTDTQYF. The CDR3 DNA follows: TGCGCCAGCAGCGGGAGACTCGGGGGGCTCACAGATACGCAGTATTTT.

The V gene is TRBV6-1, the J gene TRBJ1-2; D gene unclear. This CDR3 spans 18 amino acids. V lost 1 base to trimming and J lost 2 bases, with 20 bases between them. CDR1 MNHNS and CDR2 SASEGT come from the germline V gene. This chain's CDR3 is CASSEVHGVVDGNYGYTF. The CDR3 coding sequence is TGTGCCAGCAGTGAAGTTCATGGAGTCGTCGACGGAAACTATGGCTACACCTTC.

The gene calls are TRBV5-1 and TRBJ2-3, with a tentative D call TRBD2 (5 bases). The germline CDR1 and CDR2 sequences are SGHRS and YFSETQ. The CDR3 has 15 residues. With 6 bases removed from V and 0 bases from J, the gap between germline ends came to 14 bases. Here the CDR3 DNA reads TGCGCCAGCACCAAGGAGGCCCATAGCACAGATACGCAGTATTTT. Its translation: CASTKEAHSTDTQYF.

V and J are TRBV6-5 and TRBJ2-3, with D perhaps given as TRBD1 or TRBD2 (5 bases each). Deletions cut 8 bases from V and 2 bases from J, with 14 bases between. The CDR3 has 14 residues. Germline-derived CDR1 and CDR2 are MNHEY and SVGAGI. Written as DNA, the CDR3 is TGTGCCAGCGAACCGGGACGAGACACAGATACGCAGTATTTT. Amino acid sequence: CASEPGRDTDTQYF.